Described below is a single TCR beta chain sequence and its context. The antigen is undetermined. The method was immunoSEQ multiplex PCR; TCRdb's version includes in-frame clones alone and lacks a portion of them. Of some 35,000 clones in the sample, roughly 95% are singletons; the top ten hold approximately 0.17%. This entry is derived from a study of circulating and synovial CD4+ cells in juvenile arthritis. V shed 7 bases and J 1 base; nucleotides not matched to a gene: 6. Germline CDR1 reads SGHTA; CDR2 reads FQGNSA. This CDR3 region has 15 residues. Whole-study findings and limits: Compared with bulk blood, circulating pathogenic-like lymphocytes shared substantially more CDR3 sequences with synovial T cells. Some such blood samples were as oligoclonal as synovium. Bulk blood CD4 samples held at least an order of magnitude more or fewer genomes than CPL.

Donors were patients with active juvenile idiopathic arthritis. This TCR was recovered from a human donor with juvenile idiopathic arthritis. The sample consisted of CD4+ T cells from blood. V is TRBV7-2 and J is TRBJ2-5, with 10 bases fitting TRBD2. CDR3 amino acids: CASTRSSGGQETQYF. CDR3 in DNA: TGTGCCAGCACCCGTTCTAGCGGGGGCCAAGAGACCCAGTACTTC.